The TCR beta chain described here comes from a study of T cell responses to AZD1222 COVID-19 vaccine. Study at large: Pooling was applied to second doses at about 4 or about 12 weeks.

The table came from immunoSEQ multiplex PCR; TCRdb's copy has only in-frame clones and leaves some out. The table records some 100,000 clones, about 93% of them present only once. Trimming shortened V by 0 bases and J by 5 bases, and 9 bases separated the two germline ends. The V gene's germline CDR1 is SGDLS and CDR2 YYNGEE. The CDR3 is 14 amino acids. Source: peripheral blood, taken on day 0 of AZD1222 vaccination. The rearrangement joins TRBV9 to TRBJ2-1; D not certain. The TCR originated in an adult in good health. DNA for the CDR3: TGTGCCAGCAGCGTAGAGACACCTAACAATGAGCAGTTCTTC. The encoded protein is CASSVETPNNEQFF.